This T cell receptor (beta chain) is from a study of blood T cell repertoires in COVID-19. Background on the study: Acute and convalescent COVID-19 samples came from the United States, Italy and Spain. T cells, B-cell-depleted T cells, or PBMCs provided the cDNA or gDNA that served as material.

Authors' data handling: Estimated nucleated cell counts came from reference gene primer amplification. Sequenced by immunoSEQ multiplex PCR; TCRdb stores in-frame clones only, minus some. V and J calls and clone size come straight from that table; D and trimming were deduced from the DNA. The sample lists over 450,000 clones; approximately 92% were seen once. CDR1 is MNHEY and CDR2 is SMNVEV in the germline V gene (reference sequence). The CDR3 loop spans 16 amino acids. Trimming took 5 bases from V and 0 from J, leaving 14 bases between them. The Seattle site enrolled patients during active infection and followed them longitudinally.

This chain joins TRBV27 and TRBJ1-5; D is possibly TRBD1 (6 bases). The specimen sequenced was peripheral blood. The receptor was derived from a man younger than 30 with COVID-19, enrolled during active disease. This chain's CDR3 is CASSPLGGVSNQPQHF. Written as DNA, the CDR3 is TGTGCCAGCAGTCCCCTAGGGGGAGTTAGCAATCAGCCCCAGCATTTT.